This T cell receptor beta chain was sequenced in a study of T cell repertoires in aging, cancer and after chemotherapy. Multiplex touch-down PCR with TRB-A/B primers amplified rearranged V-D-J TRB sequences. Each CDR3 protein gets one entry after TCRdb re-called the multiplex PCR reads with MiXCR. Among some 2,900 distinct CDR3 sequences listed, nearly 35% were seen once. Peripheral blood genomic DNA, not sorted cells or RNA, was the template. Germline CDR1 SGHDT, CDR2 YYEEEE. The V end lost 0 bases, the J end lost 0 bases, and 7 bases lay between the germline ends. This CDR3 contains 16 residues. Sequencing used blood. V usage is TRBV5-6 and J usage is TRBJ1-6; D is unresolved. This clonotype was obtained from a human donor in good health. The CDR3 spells CASSLEGSSYNSPLHF. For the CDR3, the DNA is TGTGCCAGCAGCTTGGAAGGGAGCTCCTATAATTCACCCCTCCACTTT.